Sequencing of this TCR beta chain was carried out in a study of shared clonotypes between healthy human individuals. As for the study in general: Used for every donor were three CD4 naive, three CD4 memory, two CD8 naive and one CD8 memory plate. General observations from the study: A handful of donors held roughly 5% of naive CD4 clonotypes in common. Represented diversity (both genetic and exposure-history) was limited by the small number of donors.

The CDR3 loop spans 13 amino acids. Per the germline V gene, CDR1 is SGDLS and CDR2 is YYNGEE. V dropped 3 bases and J dropped 3 bases, with 9 bases sitting between them. As defined, naive CD8 cells were CD45RO-negative and positively selected for CCR7, with terminally differentiated effector memory CD45RA+ cells excluded. As to this clone: The antigen is unknown.

Authors' data handling: Filtering differed since immunoSEQ provided only junctions, with no quality scores. Sequencing used immunoSEQ multiplex PCR; TCRdb keeps in-frame clones, though not all of them. D and trimming come from the DNA, and the V and J calls and clone size come from that table. In the table there are some 2.1 million clones, around 93% of which are singletons. The sequenced sample consisted of naive CD8+ T cells from PBMCs. This clonotype was obtained from a man aged 18 to 35 in good health. Some clones in this sample may be carry-over from other donors' samples. The chain carries TRBV9 and TRBJ1-1, with TRBD1 as a possible D gene (6 bases). The CDR3 loop is CASSDGQHTEAFF. For the CDR3, the DNA is TGTGCCAGCAGCGACGGACAGCACACTGAAGCTTTCTTT. The full variable domain, completed using reference TRBV9 and TRBJ1-1, is DSGVTQTPKHLITATGQRVTLRCSPRSGDLSVYWYQQSLDQGLQFLIQYYNGEERAKGNILERFSAQQFPDLHSELNLSSLELGDSALYFCASSDGQHTEAFFGQGTRLTVV.